This T cell receptor beta chain originates from a study of blood T cell repertoires in COVID-19. The method was immunoSEQ multiplex PCR; TCRdb's version includes in-frame clones alone and lacks a portion of them. The table has around 24,000 clones, about nine tenths seen once. After removal of 7 bases from V and 4 bases from J, the junction contained 2 bases not matched to a gene. The CDR3 contains 14 residues. Germline CDR1 and CDR2: MGHRA and YSYEKL. The chain carries TRBV4-1 and TRBJ2-2; 11 bases are a match to TRBD1. Sequenced input: peripheral blood. The TCR comes from a woman in her seventies with active COVID-19. The DNA of the CDR3 is TGCGCCAGCAAAGGACAGGGGGCCACCGGGGAGCTGTTTTTT. Its translation is CASKGQGATGELFF.